This T cell receptor beta chain is drawn from a study of post-analysis software for immune sequencing data. Study summary: Some patients lacked subtype; others had relapsing-remitting, secondary progressive or progressive-relapsing disease.

Study-level points and caveats: When compared against controls, multiple sclerosis patients showed significantly lower normalized Chao1 diversity. About five TRBV segments were more frequent in patients than controls; TRBV5-6, TRBV5-1 and TRBV20-1 belonged to this group. F measure showed strong co-clustering of same-batch samples.

Tagging with unique molecular identifiers was a feature of the TCR beta cDNA libraries. Once roughly 1 to 11 million T cells were used, some 500,000 cDNA molecules resulted. TCRdb analysed the PCR reads with MiXCR anew, one entry per CDR3 protein. The sample consists of approximately 690,000 distinct CDR3 sequences, approximately 59% of them appearing once. Trimming took off 1 base at V and 3 bases at J, with 7 bases between the two ends. CDR3 length: 12 amino acids. Germline CDR1 and CDR2: DFQATT and SNEGSKA (reference sequence). Details on this clonotype: Its antigen is as yet unknown.

This clonotype originated in a girl aged 2-10 years with multiple sclerosis. The sample comprised blood. This chain uses TRBV20-1 with TRBJ2-7; D is unclear. In DNA form, the CDR3 reads TGCAGTGCTAGAGTCTACAGCTACGAGCAGTACTTC. Translation: CSARVYSYEQYF.